Presented here are 2 T cell receptor beta chains from one specimen sequenced in a study of early T cells in non-severe SARS-CoV-2 infection. Via MiXCR, TCRdb re-called the 5' RACE reads, giving one row per CDR3 protein. Of 83,000 or so distinct CDR3 sequences in the sample, less than 11% were seen once. The source was whole blood, collected at baseline. The receptors originated from an adult who was a healthcare worker with PCR-confirmed SARS-CoV-2 infection or an uninfected control (not recorded which).

V and J are TRBV28 and TRBJ2-3; 9 nucleotides align to TRBD2. CDR1 MDHEN and CDR2 SYDVKM come from the germline V gene. The junction had 4 bases not matched to a gene; V was cut back by 1 base and J by 2 bases. The CDR3 contains 16 residues. CDR3 in DNA: TGTGCCAGCAGTTTATATCCTAGCGGGACCACAGATACGCAGTATTTT. Its translation: CASSLYPSGTTDTQYF.

This clonotype was seen a handful of times. V gene TRBV30 combines with J gene TRBJ2-7, with TRBD1 matching 9 bases. The germline V gene has CDR1 GTSNPN and CDR2 SVGIG (reference sequence). CDR3 length equals 15 residues. The V segment lost 3 bases and the J segment 2 bases; nucleotides outside the gene matches: 8. The CDR3 DNA is TGTGCCTGGAGCAACCCGGGACAGGGAGCCTACGAGCAGTACTTC. Amino acids: CAWSNPGQGAYEQYF.